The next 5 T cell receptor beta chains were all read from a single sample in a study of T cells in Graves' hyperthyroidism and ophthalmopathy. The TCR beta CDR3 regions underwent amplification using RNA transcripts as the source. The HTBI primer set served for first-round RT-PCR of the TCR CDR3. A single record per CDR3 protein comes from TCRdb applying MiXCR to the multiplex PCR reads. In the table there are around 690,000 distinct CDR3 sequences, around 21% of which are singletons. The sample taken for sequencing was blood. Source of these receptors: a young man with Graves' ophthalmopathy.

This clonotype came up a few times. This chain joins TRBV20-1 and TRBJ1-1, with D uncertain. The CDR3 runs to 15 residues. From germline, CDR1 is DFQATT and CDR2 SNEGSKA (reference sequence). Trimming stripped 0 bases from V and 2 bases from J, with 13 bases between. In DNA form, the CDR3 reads TGCAGTGCTAGAGATGGGTCAGGACCTAACACTGAAGCTTTCTTT. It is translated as CSARDGSGPNTEAFF.

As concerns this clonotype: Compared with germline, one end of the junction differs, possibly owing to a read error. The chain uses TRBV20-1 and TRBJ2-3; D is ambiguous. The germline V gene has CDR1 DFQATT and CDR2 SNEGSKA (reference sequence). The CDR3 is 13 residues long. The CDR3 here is CSAGVLSTDTPYF. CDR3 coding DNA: TGCAGTGCTGGGGTGTTAAGCACAGATACGCCGTATTTT.

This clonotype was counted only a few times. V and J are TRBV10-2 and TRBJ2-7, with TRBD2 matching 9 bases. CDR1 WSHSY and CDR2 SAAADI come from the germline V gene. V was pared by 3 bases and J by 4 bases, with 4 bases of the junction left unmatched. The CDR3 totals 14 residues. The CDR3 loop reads CASSDPAGGYEQYF. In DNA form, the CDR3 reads TGCGCCAGCAGTGATCCAGCGGGAGGTTACGAGCAGTACTTC.

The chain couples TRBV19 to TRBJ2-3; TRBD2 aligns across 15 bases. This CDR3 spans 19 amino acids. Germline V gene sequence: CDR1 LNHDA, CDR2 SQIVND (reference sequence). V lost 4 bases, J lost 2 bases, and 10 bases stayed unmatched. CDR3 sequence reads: CASSKSGTSGRISTDTQYF. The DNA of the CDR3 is TGTGCCAGTAGTAAATCCGGGACTAGCGGGAGGATTTCCACAGATACGCAGTATTTT.

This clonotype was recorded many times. The CDR3 DNA reads TGTGCCAGCAGTTTGCCGCTAGCGGGTAGCACAGATACGCAGTATTTT. Amino acids: CASSLPLAGSTDTQYF. The rearrangement joins TRBV27 to TRBJ2-3; 8 nucleotides match TRBD2. Germline CDR1 and CDR2: MNHEY and SMNVEV (reference sequence). After removal of 3 bases from V and 0 bases from J, the junction contained 5 bases not matched to a gene. The CDR3 covers 16 residues.